The 20 T cell receptor beta chains below all came from one sample that was sequenced in a study of early T cells in non-severe SARS-CoV-2 infection. TCRdb re-derived calls from the 5' RACE reads in MiXCR, one entry per CDR3 protein. The data show some 30,000 distinct CDR3 sequences, around 4.1% seen once. The sample consisted of whole blood. These receptors were obtained from an adult who was a healthcare worker with PCR-confirmed SARS-CoV-2 infection or an uninfected control (not recorded which).

The V and J genes are TRBV6-5 and TRBJ2-2, with D possibly matching TRBD2 (5 bases). V dropped 0 bases and J dropped 6 bases, with 8 bases sitting between them. The CDR3 extends over 14 amino acids. CDR1 is MNHEY, CDR2 SVGAGI, per germline. CDR3 coding DNA: TGTGCCAGCAGTTACTCGACCGGGGCCGGGGAGCTGTTTTTT. Encoded protein: CASSYSTGAGELFF.

The V and J genes are TRBV12-3 or TRBV12-4 and TRBJ1-1; D is ambiguous. This CDR3 has 12 amino acids. V was pared by 8 bases and J by 6 bases, with 13 bases between. As DNA, the CDR3 is TGTGCCAGCGGGATCGGACCGTCTGAAGCTTTCTTT. Residues: CASGIGPSEAFF.

The sample holds many counts of this clonotype. J is TRBJ1-2 and V is TRBV19, with TRBD1 matching over 9 bases. The junction had 3 bases not matched to a gene; V was cut back by 6 bases and J by 1 base. CDR1 LNHDA and CDR2 SQIVND come from the germline V gene (reference sequence). The CDR3 extends over 14 amino acids. CDR3 protein: CASRGQGINYGYTF. CDR3 coding DNA: TGTGCCAGTAGGGGACAGGGAATTAACTATGGCTACACCTTC. The complete variable domain, with remaining parts taken from reference TRBV19 and TRBJ1-2, reads DGGITQSPKYLFRKEGQNVTLSCEQNLNHDAMYWYRQDPGQGLRLIYYSQIVNDFQKGDIAEGYSVSREKKESFPLTVTSAQKNPTAFYLCASRGQGINYGYTFGSGTRLTVV.

This clonotype has at least ten counts. The CDR3 DNA is TGTGCCAGCAGCTTTGGCCCCGCTAGCGGGAGGGCCGTCAAGACCCAGTACTTC. Translated, it gives CASSFGPASGRAVKTQYF. This chain joins TRBV7-8 and TRBJ2-5; 12 bases match TRBD2. This CDR3 region has 18 residues. The ends lost 3 bases at V and 6 bases at J; junction bases unmatched: 14. CDR1 SGHVS and CDR2 FQNEAQ come from the germline V gene.

This clonotype appeared many times. At one end, the junction sequence differs from germline, possibly due to a read error. The genes are TRBV7-7 and TRBJ2-7, with D possibly TRBD1 on 5 matching bases. This CDR3 has 15 amino acids. The germline gives CDR1 SSHAT, CDR2 FNYEAQ (reference sequence). The CDR3 DNA is TGTGCTAGCAGCTTAGGTCCTGCCAGGGACTACGAGCAGTACTTC. This sequence encodes CASSLGPARDYEQYF.

This clonotype showed up many times. J is TRBJ2-6 and V is TRBV20-1; D is unclear. The CDR3 length is 15 residues. Germline CDR1 DFQATT, CDR2 SNEGSKA (reference sequence). The germline V and J ends were trimmed by 0 bases and 2 bases, with 8 bases remaining between them. CDR3 sequence: CSARDEKAGANVLTF. The DNA for the CDR3 is TGCAGTGCTAGAGATGAGAAGGCTGGGGCCAACGTCCTGACTTTC.

This clonotype came up many times. The chain uses TRBV6-2 or TRBV6-3 and TRBJ2-1; 11 bases align to TRBD1. This CDR3 spans 16 amino acids. Germline V gene data show CDR1 as MNHEY and CDR2 as SVGEGT. After removal of 7 bases from V and 4 bases from J, the junction contained 9 bases not matched to a gene. As DNA, the CDR3 is TGTGCCAGCAAATCGGACAGGGGGCGCGGATACAATGAGCAGTTCTTC. This encodes CASKSDRGRGYNEQFF.

This clonotype was picked up a small number of times. The chain uses TRBV18 and TRBJ1-6, with TRBD1 identical over 11 bases. V was pared by 3 bases and J by 8 bases, with 3 bases of the junction left unmatched. Germline V CDR1 and CDR2: KGHSH, LQKENI. The CDR3 extends over 15 amino acids. The CDR3 loop reads CASSPGTGGDSPLHF. DNA for the CDR3: TGTGCCAGCTCACCTGGGACAGGGGGGGATTCACCCCTCCACTTT.

The table lists this clonotype with many counts. The rearrangement links TRBV7-2 to TRBJ2-3; 8 nucleotides match TRBD1. CDR3 length equals 14 residues. Germline V gene lookup returns CDR1 SGHTA and CDR2 FQGNSA. The ends lost 8 bases at V and 2 bases at J; junction bases unmatched: 6. The CDR3 loop is CASGKGQATDTQYF. The CDR3 region has the DNA TGTGCCAGCGGAAAGGGACAGGCCACAGATACGCAGTATTTT.

This clonotype was recorded at least ten times. The chain combines TRBV11-3 with TRBJ2-7, with 10 bases fitting TRBD1. Germline CDR1 SGHNT, CDR2 YENEEA. V lost 4 bases, J lost 2 bases, and 8 bases stayed unmatched. This CDR3 comprises 16 residues. CDR3 in DNA: TGTGCCAGCAGCTCGTATGACAGGGGGCACGCCTACGAGCAGTACTTC. Its translation is CASSSYDRGHAYEQYF.

This clonotype was found many times. The chain recombines TRBV10-1 with TRBJ2-7, with 7 positions matching TRBD2. This CDR3 spans 14 amino acids. CDR1 is WNHNN, CDR2 SYGVQD, per germline (reference sequence). Germline trimming cut 3 bases from V and 2 bases from J; bases unmatched to any gene: 4. The CDR3 protein is CASSDEGLAYEQYF. In DNA form, the CDR3 reads TGCGCCAGCAGTGATGAAGGACTAGCCTACGAGCAGTACTTC.

This clonotype was seen a few times. The chain carries TRBV20-1 and TRBJ1-1; 7 bases match TRBD1. CDR1 and CDR2 from the germline V gene are DFQATT and SNEGSKA (reference sequence). The J segment lost 0 bases and the V segment lost 5 bases, leaving 12 bases of the junction unmatched. The CDR3 contains 16 residues. The chain's CDR3 is CSAPKAGGDMNTEAFF. CDR3 nucleotides: TGCAGTGCTCCTAAGGCAGGGGGGGACATGAACACTGAAGCTTTCTTT.

This chain connects TRBV6-1 to TRBJ1-5, with D tentatively TRBD1 (5 bases). V was cut by 2 bases and J by 6 bases, with 17 bases left in between. This CDR3 contains 16 residues. Germline V gene data show CDR1 as MNHNS and CDR2 as SASEGT. This CDR3 reads CASSELGGKQVQPQHF. CDR3 DNA sequence: TGTGCCAGCAGTGAATTGGGGGGGAAGCAGGTTCAGCCCCAGCATTTT.

At least ten counts were recorded for this clonotype. This chain uses TRBV7-2 with TRBJ1-1, with no clear D. The CDR3 sequence is 15 residues long. Germline CDR1 SGHTA, CDR2 FQGNSA. Trimming took off 2 bases at V and 2 bases at J, with 12 bases between the two ends. CDR3 bases: TGTGCCAGCAGCTTAACGTCATTAGACAACACTGAAGCTTTCTTT. Amino acid sequence: CASSLTSLDNTEAFF.

There are many counts of this clonotype. The chain is built from TRBV29-1 and TRBJ1-2; no clear D. The CDR3 runs to 13 residues. The ends were cut back, 6 bases at V and 3 bases at J, with 14 bases in the middle. Germline V gives CDR1 SQVTM, CDR2 ANQGSEA. The CDR3, as DNA: TGCAGCGTGTCGACTCTCAAGGACTATGGCTACACCTTC. Protein sequence: CSVSTLKDYGYTF.

This clonotype came up many times. The chain has TRBV4-3 and TRBJ2-6; D might be TRBD1 (6 bases). There are 19 residues in the CDR3. From germline, CDR1 is LGHNA and CDR2 YSLEER. V lost 1 base and J lost 0, with 16 bases in between. CDR3 coding DNA: TGCGCCAGCAGCCAAGTGCTGTCAGGGGTTATCTCTGGGGCCAACGTCCTGACTTTC. It translates to CASSQVLSGVISGANVLTF.

The CDR3 loop is CATSRDLRSSSPLHF. Written as DNA, the CDR3 is TGTGCCACCAGCAGAGATCTAAGATCCAGTTCACCCCTCCACTTT. The chain couples TRBV15 to TRBJ1-6, with D hard to call. The germline V gene encodes CDR1 LNHNV and CDR2 YYDKDF (reference sequence). Trimming removed 0 bases from V and 9 bases from J, with 12 bases in between. This CDR3 has 15 residues.

The genes are TRBV5-5 and TRBJ2-7; D possibly uses TRBD1 or TRBD2 (5 bases each). This CDR3 has 15 amino acids. The V gene lost 4 bases and the J gene lost 2 bases, with 16 bases spanning the gap. Germline-derived CDR1 and CDR2 are SGHKS and YYEKEE (reference sequence). This CDR3 is CASSGPRDLPYEQYF. The DNA for the CDR3 is TGTGCCAGCAGCGGGCCCCGGGACCTCCCCTACGAGCAGTACTTC.

This clonotype was counted ten times or more. The V gene is TRBV6-5, the J gene TRBJ2-3; 7 positions match TRBD1. The germline CDR1 and CDR2 sequences are MNHEY and SVGAGI. J lost 2 bases, V lost 0 bases, and 5 bases had no gene match. The CDR3 sequence is 16 residues long. DNA for the CDR3: TGTGCCAGCAGTTACTCCCGGGACAGACACACAGATACGCAGTATTTT. Protein: CASSYSRDRHTDTQYF.

There are many counts of this clonotype. The chain employs TRBV4-2 and TRBJ1-1; tentative D call: TRBD1 (5 bases). Trimming took 0 bases from V and 0 from J, leaving 11 bases between them. Germline V gene sequence: CDR1 LGHNA, CDR2 YNFKEQ. The CDR3 is 16 amino acids. As DNA, the CDR3 is TGTGCCAGCAGCCAAGAGGGGTGGGGCATGAACACTGAAGCTTTCTTT. Translated: CASSQEGWGMNTEAFF.